These T cell receptor beta chains were read from a single sample in a study of liver allograft versus peripheral blood T cells. From the reads, TCRdb called clonotypes with MiXCR, one entry per CDR3 protein. The sample has about 13,000 distinct CDR3 sequences, approximately 20% seen once. The receptors derive from a human patient who had a liver transplant. Part of the T cell pool may stem from the graft donor. Both conserved end residues are part of each CDR3. Fields, in order: V gene, clone size, D gene, J gene, CDR3 protein, CDR3 DNA. The D gene is left open where the match is weak. Clone size is not always given. Where it is, it says once, few, many or a class for expanded clones.

v_call: TRBV6-1
clone_size: medium-sized
d_call: NA
j_call: TRBJ1-6
cdr3_aa: CASNDGSPLHF
cdr3_nt: TGTGCCAGCAACGATGGTTCACCCCTCCACTTT

v_call: TRBV29-1
clone_size: medium-sized
d_call: NA
j_call: TRBJ2-5
cdr3_aa: CSVSKAGVSETQYF
cdr3_nt: TGCAGCGTTTCCAAGGCCGGGGTGTCCGAGACCCAGTACTTC

v_call: TRBV20-1
clone_size: NA
d_call: NA
j_call: TRBJ1-1
cdr3_aa: CSARPYDRTNTEAFF
cdr3_nt: TGCAGTGCTAGACCCTATGACAGGACGAACACTGAAGCTTTCTTT

v_call: TRBV6-1
clone_size: medium-sized
d_call: NA
j_call: TRBJ1-6
cdr3_aa: CASRGARASYNSPLHF
cdr3_nt: TGTGCCAGCCGTGGGGCGCGAGCCTCCTATAATTCACCCCTCCACTTT

v_call: TRBV27
clone_size: NA
d_call: NA
j_call: TRBJ2-7
cdr3_aa: CASSLLQGSYEQYF
cdr3_nt: TGTGCCAGCAGTTTACTCCAGGGGAGCTACGAGCAGTACTTC

v_call: TRBV27
clone_size: many
d_call: TRBD1
j_call: TRBJ2-1
cdr3_aa: CASTTGTGGRGEQFF
cdr3_nt: TGTGCCAGCACCACCGGGACAGGGGGCAGGGGTGAGCAGTTCTTC

v_call: TRBV20-1
clone_size: NA
d_call: TRBD1
j_call: TRBJ2-2
cdr3_aa: CSARDRAGQGWTGELFF
cdr3_nt: TGCAGTGCTAGAGATCGAGCGGGACAGGGCTGGACCGGGGAGCTGTTTTTT

v_call: TRBV12-3/TRBV12-4
clone_size: NA
d_call: NA
j_call: TRBJ2-5
cdr3_aa: CASSPTGNQETQYF
cdr3_nt: TGTGCCAGCAGCCCTACAGGGAACCAAGAGACCCAGTACTTC

v_call: TRBV28
clone_size: many
d_call: NA
j_call: TRBJ1-1
cdr3_aa: CASSFPQRGTEAFF
cdr3_nt: TGTGCCAGCAGTTTTCCTCAACGGGGCACTGAAGCTTTCTTT

v_call: TRBV18
clone_size: few
d_call: TRBD1
j_call: TRBJ2-7
cdr3_aa: CASSPLRQGAENEQYF
cdr3_nt: TGTGCCAGCTCACCCTTAAGACAGGGGGCAGAAAACGAGCAGTACTTC

v_call: TRBV7-2
clone_size: NA
d_call: NA
j_call: TRBJ1-1
cdr3_aa: CASSLGGQTEAFF
cdr3_nt: TGTGCCAGCAGCTTGGGAGGACAGACTGAAGCTTTCTTT

v_call: TRBV19
clone_size: few
d_call: NA
j_call: TRBJ2-7
cdr3_aa: CASSIQASYEQYF
cdr3_nt: TGTGCCAGTAGTATCCAGGCTTCCTACGAGCAGTACTTC

v_call: TRBV7-2
clone_size: many
d_call: NA
j_call: TRBJ1-1
cdr3_aa: CASSLGWGGTAEAFF
cdr3_nt: TGTGCCAGCAGCTTAGGATGGGGGGGCACGGCTGAAGCTTTCTTT

v_call: TRBV20-1
clone_size: NA
d_call: NA
j_call: TRBJ1-1
cdr3_aa: CSTGGRGNTEAFF
cdr3_nt: TGCAGTACGGGAGGCAGGGGGAACACTGAAGCTTTCTTT

v_call: TRBV19
clone_size: medium-sized
d_call: TRBD1
j_call: TRBJ1-1
cdr3_aa: CASSPRTGVRTEAFF
cdr3_nt: TGTGCCAGTAGTCCTCGAACAGGGGTAAGAACTGAAGCTTTCTTT

v_call: TRBV19
clone_size: medium-sized
d_call: NA
j_call: TRBJ1-6
cdr3_aa: CASSIGRGVNSPLHF
cdr3_nt: TGTGCCAGTAGTATCGGGCGGGGCGTTAATTCACCCCTCCACTTT

v_call: TRBV10-3
clone_size: many
d_call: TRBD1
j_call: TRBJ2-7
cdr3_aa: CAISRGQTAHEQYF
cdr3_nt: TGTGCCATCAGTAGGGGACAGACGGCCCACGAGCAGTACTTC

v_call: TRBV19
clone_size: medium-sized
d_call: NA
j_call: TRBJ2-2
cdr3_aa: CASRDRKWAGELFF
cdr3_nt: TGTGCCAGTCGGGACCGCAAGTGGGCCGGGGAGCTGTTTTTT

v_call: TRBV20-1
clone_size: NA
d_call: TRBD2
j_call: TRBJ2-3
cdr3_aa: CSARGVLAGLTDTQYF
cdr3_nt: TGCAGTGCTAGAGGGGTGCTAGCGGGGTTAACAGATACGCAGTATTTT

v_call: TRBV7-2
clone_size: NA
d_call: NA
j_call: TRBJ1-3
cdr3_aa: CASSQGRVRSGNTIYF
cdr3_nt: TGTGCCAGCAGCCAAGGGCGGGTACGCTCTGGAAACACCATATATTTT

v_call: TRBV30
clone_size: NA
d_call: NA
j_call: TRBJ1-1
cdr3_aa: CAWSKLRRSREAFF
cdr3_nt: TGTGCCTGGAGTAAATTGAGGCGGAGCCGTGAAGCTTTCTTT

v_call: TRBV20-1
clone_size: NA
d_call: TRBD2
j_call: TRBJ2-7
cdr3_aa: CSARQRGLGEQYF
cdr3_nt: TGCAGTGCTAGGCAGCGGGGGTTGGGCGAGCAGTACTTC

v_call: TRBV9
clone_size: NA
d_call: NA
j_call: TRBJ1-5
cdr3_aa: CASSVGPSDQPQHF
cdr3_nt: TGTGCCAGCAGCGTAGGGCCTTCGGATCAGCCCCAGCATTTT

v_call: TRBV6-2/TRBV6-3
clone_size: many
d_call: NA
j_call: TRBJ1-1
cdr3_aa: CASSAMTGNTEAFF
cdr3_nt: TGTGCCAGCAGTGCGATGACAGGAAACACTGAAGCTTTCTTT

v_call: TRBV5-6
clone_size: NA
d_call: TRBD1
j_call: TRBJ1-2
cdr3_aa: CASSLWDRDFFGYTF
cdr3_nt: TGTGCCAGCAGCTTATGGGACAGGGACTTCTTTGGCTACACCTTC

v_call: TRBV30
clone_size: few
d_call: NA
j_call: TRBJ2-4
cdr3_aa: CAWSVSDIQYF
cdr3_nt: TGTGCCTGGAGTGTATCTGACATTCAGTACTTC

v_call: TRBV6-1
clone_size: medium-sized
d_call: NA
j_call: TRBJ2-7
cdr3_aa: CASSEHGGMAREQYF
cdr3_nt: TGTGCCAGCAGTGAGCATGGGGGCATGGCGCGGGAGCAGTACTTC

v_call: TRBV30
clone_size: NA
d_call: TRBD2
j_call: TRBJ2-2
cdr3_aa: CAWVGLAGAGELFF
cdr3_nt: TGTGCCTGGGTGGGACTAGCGGGAGCCGGGGAGCTGTTTTTT

v_call: TRBV12-3/TRBV12-4
clone_size: NA
d_call: NA
j_call: TRBJ1-6
cdr3_aa: CASSLPGYASPLHF
cdr3_nt: TGTGCCAGCAGTTTACCAGGGTACGCGTCACCCCTCCACTTT

v_call: TRBV6-5
clone_size: NA
d_call: NA
j_call: TRBJ1-5
cdr3_aa: CASRSGRLNQPQHF
cdr3_nt: TGTGCCAGCCGCTCGGGACGGCTTAATCAGCCCCAGCATTTT

v_call: TRBV7-2
clone_size: many
d_call: NA
j_call: TRBJ2-5
cdr3_aa: CASSLAKGIRETQYF
cdr3_nt: TGTGCCAGCAGCTTAGCGAAGGGGATCCGGGAGACCCAGTACTTC

v_call: TRBV12-3/TRBV12-4
clone_size: NA
d_call: TRBD1
j_call: TRBJ1-1
cdr3_aa: CASTTGTGVRQATF
cdr3_nt: TGTGCCAGCACTACCGGGACAGGGGTCCGCCAAGCTACCTTT

v_call: TRBV6-1
clone_size: NA
d_call: NA
j_call: TRBJ1-2
cdr3_aa: CASSEAPQFYGYTF
cdr3_nt: TGTGCCAGCAGTGAAGCGCCACAGTTCTATGGCTACACCTTC